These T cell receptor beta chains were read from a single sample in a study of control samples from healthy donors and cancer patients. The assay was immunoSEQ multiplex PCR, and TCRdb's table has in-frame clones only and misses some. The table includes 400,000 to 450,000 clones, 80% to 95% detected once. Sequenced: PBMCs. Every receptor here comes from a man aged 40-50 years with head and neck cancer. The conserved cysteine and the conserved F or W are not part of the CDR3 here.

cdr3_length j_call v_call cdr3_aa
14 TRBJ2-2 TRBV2 ASSERGTGRTGELF
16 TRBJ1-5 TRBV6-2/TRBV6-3 ASSVTTDVDSANQPQH
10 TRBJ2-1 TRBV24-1 ATSDPNNEQF
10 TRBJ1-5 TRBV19 ASIGVGGPQH
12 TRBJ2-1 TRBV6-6 ASSYSGETNEQF
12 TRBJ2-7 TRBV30 AWSPGMSSYEQY
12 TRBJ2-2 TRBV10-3 AISAKTGEVELF
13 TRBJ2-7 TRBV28 ASSFRRAVTGEQY
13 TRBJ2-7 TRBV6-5 ASSYLRGGDHEQY
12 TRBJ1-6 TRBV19 ASSIMPSNSPLH
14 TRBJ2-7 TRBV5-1 ASSPGQDRVAYEQY
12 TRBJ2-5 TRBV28 ASSLVGREETQY
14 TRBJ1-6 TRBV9 ASSVGGVGYNSPLH
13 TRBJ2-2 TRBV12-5 ASGLGTSLPGELF
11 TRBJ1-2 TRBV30 AWSEGPLYGYT
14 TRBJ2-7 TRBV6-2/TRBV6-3 ASSYSLGGTVYEQY
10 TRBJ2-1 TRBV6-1 ASGPTRGEQF
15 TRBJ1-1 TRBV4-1 ASSPRGTGGRDTEAF
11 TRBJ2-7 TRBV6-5 ASGLAVSYEQY
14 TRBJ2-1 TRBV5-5 ASSPATSGRTNEQF
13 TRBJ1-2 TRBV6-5 ASSNLAGQVYGYT
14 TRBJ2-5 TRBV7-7 ASSLAGSGAQETQY
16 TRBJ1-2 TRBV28 AIPAPPGQGGTNYGYT
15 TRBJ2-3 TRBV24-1 ATSDRGRRLITDTQY
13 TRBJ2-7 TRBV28 ASSSGQGAPYEQY
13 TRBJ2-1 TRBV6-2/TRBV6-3 ASSFLAGADNEQF
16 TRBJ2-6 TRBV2 ASPSSALPSSGANVLT
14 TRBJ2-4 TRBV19 ASSIGGTLAKNIQY
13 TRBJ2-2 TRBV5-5 ASSLLGQGTGELF
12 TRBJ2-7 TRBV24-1 ATSPTSGRYEQY
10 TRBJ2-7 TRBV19 ASTGASYEQY
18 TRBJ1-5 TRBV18 ASSDNSLQGAKLTGQPQH
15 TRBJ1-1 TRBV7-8 ASSLGKRGHPNTEAF
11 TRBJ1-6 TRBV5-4 ASSLAGTSLGF
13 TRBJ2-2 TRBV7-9 ASSPRGANTGELF
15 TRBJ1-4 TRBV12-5 ASGPLRGQGGNEKLF
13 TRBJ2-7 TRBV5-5 ASSVRDFEAYEQY
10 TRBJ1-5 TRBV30 AWSESNQSQH
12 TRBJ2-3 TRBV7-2 ASTSLAGTDTQY
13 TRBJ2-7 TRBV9 ASSVGGTGADEQY
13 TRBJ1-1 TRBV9 ASSVGGQGALKAF
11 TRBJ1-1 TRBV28 ASTAGGVTEAF
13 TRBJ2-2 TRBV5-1 ASSLGRAVTGELF
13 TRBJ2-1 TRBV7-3 ASSLGGEVGNEQF
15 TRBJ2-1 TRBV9 ASSVHPRDRGFDEQF
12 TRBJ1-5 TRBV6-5 ASSGQPENQPQH
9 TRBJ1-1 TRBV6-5 ASSFRQEAF
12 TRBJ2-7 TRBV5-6 ASSSTGTAGSPY
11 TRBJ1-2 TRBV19 ASTPDRSYGYT
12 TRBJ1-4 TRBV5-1 ASSLQVQGEKLF
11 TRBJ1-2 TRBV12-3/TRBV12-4 ASSFVDSYGYT
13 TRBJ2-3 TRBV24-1 ATSEERGGPDTQY
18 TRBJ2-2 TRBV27 ASSFLLAGGLSAVAGELF
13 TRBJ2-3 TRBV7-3 ASSLRGPSTDTQY
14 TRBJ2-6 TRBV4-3 ASSQDRGSGANVLT
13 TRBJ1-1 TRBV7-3 ASREQPGPNTEAF
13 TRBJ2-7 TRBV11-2 ASSLVTSGPYEQY
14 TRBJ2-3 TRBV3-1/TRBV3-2 ASSQDSPGLFTGQY
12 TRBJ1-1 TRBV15 ATSRDRQGTEAF